This TCR beta chain appears in the sequencing data of a study of blood T cell repertoires in COVID-19. In its sample, this clone was seen a few times. Profiling relied on immunoSEQ multiplex PCR, and the TCRdb table lists in-frame clones only, not all of them. The sample has 89,000 or so clones, around 85% seen once. This CDR3 contains 12 residues. The germline V and J ends were trimmed by 6 bases and 1 base, with 3 bases remaining between them. Germline CDR1 KGHSH, CDR2 LQKENI. The receptor was derived from a man aged 80 or over with acute or convalescent COVID-19. The specimen sequenced was peripheral blood. The chain carries TRBV18 and TRBJ2-2; D not resolved. The CDR3 bases are TGTGCCAGCTCCTTGAACACCGGGGAGCTGTTTTTT. Translating gives CASSLNTGELFF.